These T cell receptor beta chains were read from a single sample in a study of cytomegalovirus exposure and HLA in healthy donors. TCRdb's copy holds only in-frame clones and misses some; the assay was immunoSEQ multiplex PCR. Of fewer than 250,000 clones in the sample, 60% to 80% were seen once. Sequenced sample: PBMCs. The receptors shown here come from a male donor in good health and CMV-seronegative. CDR3s include the opening cysteine and the closing phenylalanine or tryptophan. Each record gives: D gene, V gene, J gene, clone size, CDR3 DNA, CDR3 protein. A D gene is named only where the DNA matches it firmly. Rows may omit the clone size; those that give it use once, few, many or a size class.

TRBD1	TRBV30	TRBJ1-1	-	TGTGCCTGGAGCCCGACAGGGGGCACTGAAGCTTTCTTT	CAWSPTGGTEAFF
-	TRBV7-8	TRBJ2-1	few	TGTGCCAGCAGCTTAGGTGTGGGGGCCAGCTCCTACAATGAGCAGTTCTTC	CASSLGVGASSYNEQFF
-	TRBV30	TRBJ1-3	few	TGTGCCTGGACCCCCGGAAGAGGAGGTGGTGGAAACACCATATATTTT	CAWTPGRGGGGNTIYF
TRBD2	TRBV5-1	TRBJ2-5	once	TGCGCCAGCAGACCGGGACTAGCGGCCCAAGAGACCCAGTACTTC	CASRPGLAAQETQYF
-	TRBV7-9	TRBJ1-2	-	TGTGCCAGCAGCTCGACAGTGAACTATGGCTACACCTTC	CASSSTVNYGYTF
TRBD1	TRBV10-3	TRBJ2-2	-	TGTGCCATCAAACTCGGGACAGGGGGTGCCGGGGAGCTGTTTTTT	CAIKLGTGGAGELFF
TRBD1	TRBV2	TRBJ2-7	-	TGTGCCAGCAGTGTTTCACAGGGGGCCTACGAGCAGTACTTC	CASSVSQGAYEQYF
-	TRBV7-8	TRBJ1-5	-	TGTGCCAGCAGCTTAAGTCGGGGGGGGAATCAGCCCCAGCATTTT	CASSLSRGGNQPQHF
TRBD2	TRBV18	TRBJ2-7	-	TGTGCCAGCTCACCACTGGGGACTAGCGGGATAAGAACGGGGGAGCAGTACTTC	CASSPLGTSGIRTGEQYF
TRBD1	TRBV29-1	TRBJ1-4	-	TGCAGCGTTGAAGAGGGACAGAATGAAAAACTGTTTTTT	CSVEEGQNEKLFF
-	TRBV18	TRBJ1-1	-	TGTGCCAGCTCACCACCTCAGACAGTGAACACTGAAGCTTTCTTT	CASSPPQTVNTEAFF
-	TRBV27	TRBJ2-3	-	TGTGCCAGCAGTTTTCTGCGGGAAATAACCAAAAACACAGATACGCAGTATTTT	CASSFLREITKNTDTQYF
TRBD1	TRBV19	TRBJ1-5	-	TGTGCCAGTAGTCCGACAGGGGGAAATCAGCCCCAGCATTTT	CASSPTGGNQPQHF
-	TRBV10-1	TRBJ1-4	-	TGCGCCAGCACCTCGGGGGGACCAACTAATGAAAAACTGTTTTTT	CASTSGGPTNEKLFF
-	TRBV28	TRBJ1-6	few	TGTGCCAGCAGTTTGAGGCAGACTAATTCACCCCTCCACTTT	CASSLRQTNSPLHF
-	TRBV19	TRBJ1-6	once	TGTGCCAGTAGCACTCAACAGGGTCCCTCCTATAATTCACCCCTCCACTTT	CASSTQQGPSYNSPLHF
TRBD2	TRBV10-3	TRBJ2-3	few	TGTGCCATCAGTAGGGTACCAGCGGGAGGGGTCACAGATACGCAGTATTTT	CAISRVPAGGVTDTQYF
-	TRBV7-3	TRBJ1-4	-	TGTGCCAGCAGCTTCGGGACAATTGCAACTAATGAAAAACTGTTTTTT	CASSFGTIATNEKLFF
TRBD2	TRBV6-4	TRBJ2-3	-	TGTGCCAGCAGCGCCGGGACTAGTCACACAGATACGCAGTATTTT	CASSAGTSHTDTQYF
TRBD2	TRBV4-1	TRBJ2-3	-	TGCGCCAGCAGCCAAGGGACTAGCGTCTCAGATACGCAGTATTTT	CASSQGTSVSDTQYF
TRBD1	TRBV9	TRBJ2-7	once	TGTGCCAGCAGCGACAGGGGTTCCTACGAGCAGTACTTC	CASSDRGSYEQYF
TRBD1	TRBV6-5	TRBJ2-7	-	TGTGCCAGCAGGACTACAGGGGGCGCAGGGAGCGAGCAGTACTTC	CASRTTGGAGSEQYF
TRBD1	TRBV28	TRBJ2-7	once	TGTGCCAGCAGTTTAGGGACAGTTTCCTACGAGCAGTACTTC	CASSLGTVSYEQYF